This T cell receptor (beta chain) was obtained from a study of cytomegalovirus exposure and HLA in healthy donors. Study observations and caveats: Analyses of presence and absence presupposed an approximately uniform sequencing depth across donors. Among donors in an Asian-associated ancestry cluster, a later analysis reportedly found fewer N-insertions than the roughly 730-donor mean. Through in vitro validation, a few CMV-associated chains were shown to be specific for CMV antigens. The likely explanation for a cluster of highly shared sequence variants was sequencing artifact.

PCR was performed using 60 Vbeta and 13 Jbeta primers. Data came from immunoSEQ multiplex PCR; TCRdb stores just in-frame clones and leaves some out. This sample has around 180,000 clones, with about 88% found just once. Points on this clone: Its antigen is unknown.

CDR1 and CDR2 from the germline V gene are SGHTS and YDEGEE. This CDR3 is built from 15 residues. The ends were cut back, 2 bases at V and 5 bases at J, with 15 bases in the middle. This sequence joins TRBV5-8 and TRBJ2-3; a weak D match, TRBD2 (5 bases). Sequenced sample: PBMCs. The sequence derives from a girl less than two years old in good health and CMV-seronegative. The CDR3 here is CASSFLPGEGDTQYF. CDR3 DNA sequence: TGTGCCAGCAGCTTCCTTCCTGGCGAGGGAGATACGCAGTATTTT.